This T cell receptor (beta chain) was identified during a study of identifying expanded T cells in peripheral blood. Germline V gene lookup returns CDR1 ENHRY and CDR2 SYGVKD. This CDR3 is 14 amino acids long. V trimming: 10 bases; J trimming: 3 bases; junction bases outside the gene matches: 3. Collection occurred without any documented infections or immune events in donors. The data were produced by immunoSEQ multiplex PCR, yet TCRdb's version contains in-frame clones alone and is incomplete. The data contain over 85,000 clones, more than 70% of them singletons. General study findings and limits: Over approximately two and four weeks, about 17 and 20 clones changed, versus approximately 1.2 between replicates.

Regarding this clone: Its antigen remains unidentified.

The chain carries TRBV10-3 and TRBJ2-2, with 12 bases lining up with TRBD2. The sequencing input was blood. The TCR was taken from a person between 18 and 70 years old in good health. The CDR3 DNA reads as TGTGCCACCAGGACTAGCGGGGACACCGGGGAGCTGTTTTTT. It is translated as CATRTSGDTGELFF.